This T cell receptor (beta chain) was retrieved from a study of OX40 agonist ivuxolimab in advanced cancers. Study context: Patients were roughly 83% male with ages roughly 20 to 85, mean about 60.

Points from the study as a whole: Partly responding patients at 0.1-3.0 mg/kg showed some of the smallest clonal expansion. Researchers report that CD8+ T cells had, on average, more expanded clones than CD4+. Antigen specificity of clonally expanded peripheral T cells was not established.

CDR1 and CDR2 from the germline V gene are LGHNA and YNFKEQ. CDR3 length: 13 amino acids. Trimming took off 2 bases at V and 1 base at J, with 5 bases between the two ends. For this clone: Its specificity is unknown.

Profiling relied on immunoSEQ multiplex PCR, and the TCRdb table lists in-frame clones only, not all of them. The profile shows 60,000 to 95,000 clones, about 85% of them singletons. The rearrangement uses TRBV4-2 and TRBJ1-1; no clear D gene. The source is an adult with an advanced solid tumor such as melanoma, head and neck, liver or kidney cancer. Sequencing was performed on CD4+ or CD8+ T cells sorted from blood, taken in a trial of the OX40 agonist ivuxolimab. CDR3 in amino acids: CASSQRENTEAFF. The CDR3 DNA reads TGTGCCAGCAGCCAACGGGAGAACACTGAAGCTTTCTTT.